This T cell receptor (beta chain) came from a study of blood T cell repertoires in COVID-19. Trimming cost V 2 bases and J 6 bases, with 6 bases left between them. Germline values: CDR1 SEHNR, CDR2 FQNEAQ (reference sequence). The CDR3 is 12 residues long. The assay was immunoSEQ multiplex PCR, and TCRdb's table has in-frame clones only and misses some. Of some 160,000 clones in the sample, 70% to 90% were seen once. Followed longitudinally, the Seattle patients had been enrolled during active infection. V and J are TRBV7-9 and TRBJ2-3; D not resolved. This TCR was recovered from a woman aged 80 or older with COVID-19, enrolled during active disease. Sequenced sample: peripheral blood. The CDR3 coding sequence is TGTGCCAGCAGCTTATTCGGGGATACGCAGTATTTT. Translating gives CASSLFGDTQYF.